In this sample, the clone carrying this TCR beta chain turned up many times. Its antigen is unidentified. These data come from a study of blood T cells in healthy people across ages. Study-wide results and limits: As age increased, TCR beta diversity per million T cells fell in a roughly linear fashion.

Using a J-beta primer mix together with a sample-barcoded 5' primer, a second PCR was run for roughly 7 to 12 cycles. TCRdb re-analysed the 5' RACE reads in MiXCR, keeping a single row per CDR3 protein. The data hold approximately 730,000 distinct CDR3 sequences, with 40% to 45% observed a single time. The sequenced material came from blood. This TCR was recovered from a woman aged 60-75 years in good health.

In nucleotides, the CDR3 is TGTGCCAGCAGCTCCCCGACTAGGTCCACAGATACGCAGTATTTT. Protein sequence: CASSSPTRSTDTQYF. The V gene is TRBV7-2, the J gene TRBJ2-3, with D possibly matching TRBD2 (6 bases). Germline V gene sequence: CDR1 SGHTA, CDR2 FQGNSA. CDR3 length equals 15 residues. With 4 bases removed from V and 2 bases from J, the gap between germline ends came to 13 bases.